The 22 T cell receptor beta chains given below trace back to one sample, sequenced in a study of blood T cell repertoires in COVID-19. Clones were sequenced by immunoSEQ multiplex PCR, and TCRdb holds only the in-frame ones, with some missing. The table records around 170,000 clones, about 90% of them present only once. What was sequenced was PBMCs or T cells enriched from blood (not recorded which). The receptors were gathered from a woman between 45 and 60 years old who had recovered from COVID-19.

The gene calls are TRBV5-4 and TRBJ2-1, with TRBD2 as a possible D gene (5 bases). There are 12 residues in the CDR3. Trimming took 1 base from V and 10 from J, leaving 9 bases between them. The germline gives CDR1 SGHNT, CDR2 YYREEE (reference sequence). CDR3 amino acids: CASSLRGGEQFF. The DNA of the CDR3 is TGTGCCAGCAGCTTGCGGGGTGGGGAGCAGTTCTTC.

The sample holds one count of this clone. V usage is TRBV9 and J usage is TRBJ2-2; TRBD2 matches 7 bases. Germline V CDR1 and CDR2: SGDLS, YYNGEE. The CDR3 has 16 residues. J was trimmed by 3 bases and V by 0 bases; bases with no gene match: 5. Here the CDR3 reads CASSVGVGLYTGELFF. CDR3 DNA sequence: TGTGCCAGCAGCGTAGGGGTGGGACTATACACCGGGGAGCTGTTTTTT.

DNA for the CDR3: TGTGCCAGCTCACCGAATAGATTGGGCACAGATACGCAGTATTTT. This translates into CASSPNRLGTDTQYF. The chain combines TRBV18 with TRBJ2-3; D remains ambiguous. The CDR3 runs 15 residues. Germline V gene lookup returns CDR1 KGHSH and CDR2 LQKENI. V lost 3 bases, J lost 1 base, and 11 bases lay in between.

The chain carries TRBV7-3 and TRBJ1-6, with 8 bases matching TRBD1. CDR3 length equals 15 residues. The V gene's germline CDR1 is SGHTA and CDR2 FQGTGA. Trimming cost V 5 bases and J 6 bases; bases outside gene matches: 6. The CDR3 spells CASSPSGQGNSPLHF. The CDR3 DNA sequence: TGTGCCAGCAGCCCCTCCGGACAGGGTAATTCACCCCTCCACTTT.

This clone is a singleton in its sample. The rearrangement joins TRBV5-4 to TRBJ2-7; D possibly corresponds to TRBD2 (5 bases). Deletions cut 3 bases from V and 0 bases from J, with 13 bases between. This CDR3 comprises 15 residues. Germline CDR1 is SGHNT and CDR2 is YYREEE (reference sequence). DNA of the CDR3: TGTGCCAGCAGCTCGGAGGTGGCTCGCTCCTACGAGCAGTACTTC. Protein product: CASSSEVARSYEQYF.

This rearrangement joins TRBV2 to TRBJ1-2, with D uncertain. The CDR3 loop spans 13 amino acids. The ends were cut back, 5 bases at V and 4 bases at J, with 11 bases in the middle. The germline gives CDR1 SNHLY, CDR2 FYNNEI. The CDR3 DNA follows: TGTGCCAGCAGTTTCGGTGCAAGCTATGGCTACACCTTC. It encodes CASSFGASYGYTF.

The rearrangement joins TRBV28 to TRBJ2-7, with 12 bases fitting TRBD2. The junction had 10 bases not matched to a gene; V was cut back by 1 base and J by 3 bases. CDR1 is MDHEN, CDR2 SYDVKM, per germline. The CDR3 consists of 18 residues. CDR3 region: CASSLYLGMTSGSYEQYF. As DNA, the CDR3 is TGTGCCAGCAGTTTATATCTAGGGATGACTAGCGGGAGCTACGAGCAGTACTTC. The entire variable domain, with the rest obtained from reference TRBV28 and TRBJ2-7, is as follows: DVKVTQSSRYLVKRTGEKVFLECVQDMDHENMFWYRQDPGLGLRLIYFSYDVKMKEKGDIPEGYSVSREKKERFSLILESASTNQTSMYLCASSLYLGMTSGSYEQYFGPGTRLTVT.

The chain couples TRBV19 to TRBJ1-1; 9 bases align to TRBD1. The CDR3 is made up of 14 amino acids. Germline loops: CDR1 LNHDA, CDR2 SQIVND (reference sequence). Trimming at V came to 7 bases and at J to 5 bases, leaving 8 bases not matched to a gene. DNA for the CDR3: TGTGCCAGTACCCGATGGACAGGGGCTACTGAAGCTTTCTTT. This encodes CASTRWTGATEAFF.

The chain carries TRBV7-3 and TRBJ1-2; no firm D call. Trimming took off 4 bases at V and 8 bases at J, with 14 bases between the two ends. The CDR3 extends over 13 amino acids. Germline CDR1 SGHTA, CDR2 FQGTGA. The chain's CDR3 is CASSSSQSSGYTF. As DNA, the CDR3 is TGTGCCAGCAGCTCCTCGCAGTCTAGCGGCTACACCTTC.

V and J are TRBV20-1 and TRBJ1-1; the match to TRBD1 covers 9 bases. V trimming: 3 bases; J trimming: 4 bases; junction bases outside the gene matches: 12. This CDR3 has 16 amino acids. Germline CDR1 reads DFQATT; CDR2 reads SNEGSKA (reference sequence). The CDR3: CSASRFPGQGGTEAFF. CDR3 sequence (DNA): TGCAGTGCTAGTCGATTTCCGGGACAGGGTGGCACTGAAGCTTTCTTT.

The CDR3 here is CASSQPGQRETQYF. CDR3 sequence (DNA): TGCGCCAGCAGTCAACCGGGACAGAGAGAGACCCAGTACTTC. The chain couples TRBV23-1 to TRBJ2-5; 7 bases fit TRBD1. TRBV23-1 has ORF status, its function being uncertain. This CDR3 has 14 residues. After removal of 2 bases from V and 4 bases from J, the junction contained 4 bases not matched to a gene.

V is TRBV9 and J is TRBJ2-5; 12 bases match TRBD1. With 4 bases clipped from V and 1 base from J, the junction kept 5 bases outside the gene matches. Germline V lookup: CDR1 SGDLS, CDR2 YYNGEE. The CDR3 covers 16 residues. Here the CDR3 DNA reads TGTGCCAGCAGCTACGGGACAGGGGGCAGCCAAGAGACCCAGTACTTC. It specifies CASSYGTGGSQETQYF.

The rearrangement joins TRBV24-1 to TRBJ2-1, with D uncertain. V was pared by 4 bases and J by 8 bases, with 5 bases between. Germline CDR1 is KGHDR and CDR2 is SFDVKD. The CDR3 is made up of 11 amino acids. DNA for the CDR3: TGTGCCACCAGTGACCTATATGAGCAGTTCTTC. It codes for CATSDLYEQFF.

The chain is built from TRBV29-1 and TRBJ2-6; unclear D gene. V was shortened by 0 bases and J by 0 bases, with 12 bases between the two germline ends. Germline V gives CDR1 SQVTM, CDR2 ANQGSEA. The CDR3 contains 17 residues. DNA for the CDR3: TGCAGCGTTGAAGAACGGGTGGCCTTCTCTGGGGCCAACGTCCTGACTTTC. It specifies CSVEERVAFSGANVLTF.

This clone was seen more than once but under ten times. The V call is TRBV7-2, the J call TRBJ2-7; TRBD2 aligns across 7 bases. Germline CDR1 SGHTA, CDR2 FQGNSA. V lost 2 bases and J lost 2; bases outside the gene matches: 18. The CDR3 extends over 19 amino acids. CDR3 sequence reads: CASSLSPHRGTAGAYEQYF. CDR3 nucleotide sequence: TGTGCCAGCAGCTTAAGCCCCCACCGGGGCACGGCGGGAGCCTACGAGCAGTACTTC.

V and J are TRBV25-1 and TRBJ1-6, with 9 bases fitting TRBD1. Germline assignment: CDR1 MGHDK and CDR2 SYGVNS. V lost 6 bases, J lost 7 bases, and 7 bases stayed unmatched. This CDR3 region has 15 residues. In DNA, the CDR3 is TGTGCCAGCAGGATACAGGGGGCGCAGAATTCACCCCTCCACTTT. Translation gives CASRIQGAQNSPLHF.

V and J are TRBV5-1 and TRBJ2-7; 9 nucleotides agree with TRBD1. Trimming took 3 bases from V and 3 from J; bases not matched to a gene: 13. Germline values: CDR1 SGHRS, CDR2 YFSETQ. This CDR3 spans 17 amino acids. The DNA for the CDR3 is TGCGCCAGCAGCTCTAGGACAGGGGATGTTTGGGGCTACGAGCAGTACTTC. Its protein product is CASSSRTGDVWGYEQYF.

This chain joins TRBV28 and TRBJ1-2, with 9 bases that match TRBD1. V lost 4 bases to trimming and J lost 4 bases; unmatched junction nucleotides: 4. CDR3 length equals 14 residues. Germline V CDR1 and CDR2: MDHEN, SYDVKM. The CDR3 loop reads CASSSGDRVYGYTF. CDR3 in DNA: TGTGCCAGCAGTTCGGGGGACAGGGTCTATGGCTACACCTTC.

This chain joins TRBV29-1 and TRBJ1-4; D not resolved. The V gene's germline CDR1 is SQVTM and CDR2 ANQGSEA. With 5 bases removed from V and 0 bases from J, the gap between germline ends came to 7 bases. The CDR3 runs to 13 residues. The CDR3 protein is CSVILATNEKLFF. The CDR3 DNA reads as TGCAGCGTTATTCTTGCAACTAATGAAAAACTGTTTTTT.

The J gene is TRBJ1-2, the V gene TRBV12-3 or TRBV12-4; maybe TRBD1 (6 bases). The CDR3 extends over 12 amino acids. Trimming pared 3 bases from V and 6 bases from J, leaving 8 bases between. The CDR3 loop is CASSFTGNGYTF. The CDR3 DNA follows: TGTGCCAGCAGTTTTACAGGGAATGGCTACACCTTC.

The chain combines TRBV6-5 with TRBJ1-6; D possibly corresponds to TRBD1 (6 bases). Germline-derived CDR1 and CDR2 are MNHEY and SVGAGI. The CDR3 is made up of 13 amino acids. Trimming cost V 2 bases and J 10 bases, with 9 bases left between them. For the CDR3, the DNA is TGTGCCAGCAGTTACGACCAGGGGTCACCCCTCCACTTT. This translates into CASSYDQGSPLHF.

V usage is TRBV5-1 and J usage is TRBJ2-3; 10 bases agree with TRBD1. This CDR3 is 21 amino acids long. V lost 5 bases, J lost 2 bases, and 23 bases stayed unmatched. Germline CDR1 SGHRS, CDR2 YFSETQ. This CDR3 reads CASSSNPLFGQGEPFTDTQYF. The CDR3 region has the DNA TGCGCCAGCAGTTCGAACCCCCTGTTCGGACAGGGGGAGCCCTTCACAGATACGCAGTATTTT.